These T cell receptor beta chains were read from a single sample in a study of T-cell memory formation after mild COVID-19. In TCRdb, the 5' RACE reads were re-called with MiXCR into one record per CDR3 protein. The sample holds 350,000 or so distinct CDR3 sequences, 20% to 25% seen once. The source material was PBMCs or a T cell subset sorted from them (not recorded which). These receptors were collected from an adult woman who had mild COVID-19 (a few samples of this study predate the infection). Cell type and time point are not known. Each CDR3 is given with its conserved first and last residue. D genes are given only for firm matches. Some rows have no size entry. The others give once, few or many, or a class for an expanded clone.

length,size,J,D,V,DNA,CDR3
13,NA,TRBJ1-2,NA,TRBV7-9,TGTGCCAGCAGCCCGTCCTTGGGACTTGGCTACACCTTC,CASSPSLGLGYTF
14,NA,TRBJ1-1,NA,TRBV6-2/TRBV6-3,TGTGCCAGCACGGGACACCAAGGGAGGACTGAAGCTTTCTTT,CASTGHQGRTEAFF
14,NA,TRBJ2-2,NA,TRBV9,TGTGCCAGCAGCGCTACAGGGTACACCGGGGAGCTGTTTTTT,CASSATGYTGELFF
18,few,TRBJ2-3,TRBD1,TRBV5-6,TGTGCCAGCAGCTCACCTTTCCGCGACAGGGCTAGCACAGATACGCAGTATTTT,CASSSPFRDRASTDTQYF
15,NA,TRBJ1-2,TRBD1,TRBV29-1,TGCAGCGTCGAGGGTAGGGGGCCTAAGGGCTATGGCTACACCTTC,CSVEGRGPKGYGYTF
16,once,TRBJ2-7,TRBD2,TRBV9,TGTGCCAGCAGCGCCCAGACTGGCGGGAGTATCTACGAGCAGTACTTC,CASSAQTGGSIYEQYF
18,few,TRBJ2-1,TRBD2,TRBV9,TGTGCCAGCAGCGTAACTAGCGGGGGGGGATTTTCCTACAATGAGCAGTTCTTC,CASSVTSGGGFSYNEQFF
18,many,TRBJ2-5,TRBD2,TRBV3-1,TGTGCCAGCAGCCCACGACTAGCGGGAGGGCCAAGCGAAGAGACCCAGTACTTC,CASSPRLAGGPSEETQYF
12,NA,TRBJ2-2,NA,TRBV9,TGTGCCAGCAGCGTAGTGGTCGGGGAGCTGTTTTTT,CASSVVVGELFF
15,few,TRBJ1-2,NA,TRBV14,TGTGCCAGCAGCCAAGAGTGGGAGGGATTAAGTGGCTACACCTTC,CASSQEWEGLSGYTF
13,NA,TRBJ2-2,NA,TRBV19,TGTGCCGGATCCGCGAGGTACACCGGGGAGCTGTTTTTT,CAGSARYTGELFF
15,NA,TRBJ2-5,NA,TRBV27,TGTGCCAGCGGTTCGTGGCACCCGAGTAGGAAGACCCAGTACTTC,CASGSWHPSRKTQYF
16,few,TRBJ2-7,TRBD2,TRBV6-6,TGTGCCAGCAGTTACCCCCCGGGGCGGGAGTCCTACGAGCAGTACTTC,CASSYPPGRESYEQYF
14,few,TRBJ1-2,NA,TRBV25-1,TGTGCCAGCAGTGAATGGTCCAGGAACTATGGCTACACCTTC,CASSEWSRNYGYTF
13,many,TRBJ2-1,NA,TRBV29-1,TGCAGCGTTGAAGTTCTTAATGGGAATGAGCAGTTCTTC,CSVEVLNGNEQFF
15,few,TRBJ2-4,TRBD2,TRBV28,TGTGCCAGCAGTGTACTAGCGGGGGGCGGGGACATTCAGTACTTC,CASSVLAGGGDIQYF
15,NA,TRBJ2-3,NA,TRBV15,TGTGCCACCAGCAGAGATAGTGGGGGCCCGGATACGCAGTATTTT,CATSRDSGGPDTQYF
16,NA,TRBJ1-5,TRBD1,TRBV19,TGTGCCAGTAGTCCCTCGTGGACAGGGCTAGATCAGCCCCAGCATTTT,CASSPSWTGLDQPQHF
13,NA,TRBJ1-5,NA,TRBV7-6,TGTGCCAGCAGCCACTCGGGAGGTCAGCCCCAGCATTTT,CASSHSGGQPQHF
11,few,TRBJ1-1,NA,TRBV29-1,TGCAGCGTTGTGGGGATCACTGAAGCTTTCTTT,CSVVGITEAFF
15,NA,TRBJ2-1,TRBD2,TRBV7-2,TGTGCCAGCAGCTTGAGCGGGGGGCTCTACAATGAGCAGTTCTTC,CASSLSGGLYNEQFF
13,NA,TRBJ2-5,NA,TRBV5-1,TGCGCCAGCAGCTCTATCCGATTGGCGACCCAGTACTTC,CASSSIRLATQYF
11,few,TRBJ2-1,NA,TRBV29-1,TGCAGCGTTGAAATCGGCACTGAGCAGTTCTTC,CSVEIGTEQFF
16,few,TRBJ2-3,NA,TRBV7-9,TGTGCCAGCAGCATTCGCTTCGGGTCCCGGGTGGATACGCAGTATTTT,CASSIRFGSRVDTQYF
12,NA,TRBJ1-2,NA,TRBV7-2,TGTGCCAGCAGCTTCGACCGGCGTGGCTACACCTTC,CASSFDRRGYTF
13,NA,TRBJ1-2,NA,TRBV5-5,TGTGCCAGCAGCTTGGTTGGGGGCGGTGGCTACACCTTC,CASSLVGGGGYTF
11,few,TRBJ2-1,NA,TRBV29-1,TGCAGCGTTGGCCTGACAAATGAGCAGTTCTTC,CSVGLTNEQFF
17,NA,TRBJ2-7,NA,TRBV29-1,TGCAGCGTTGAAGCCAGGAGTCCGGGACATTCAGTCTACGAGCAGTACTTC,CSVEARSPGHSVYEQYF
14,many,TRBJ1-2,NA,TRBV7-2,TGTGCCAGCAGCTTAGGTCTGCAGGCCTATGGCTACACCTTC,CASSLGLQAYGYTF